This TCR beta chain is from a study of T cells expressing NK-cell markers. The study, taken as a whole, reports: It is unclear if expanded NKG2C-expressing clones target HCMV antigens. Dominance of the CD3+CD56-NKG2C+ fraction by these clonotypes also held in four donors.

A word on this clonotype: Its antigen is unknown.

TCRdb reworked the 5' RACE reads into one entry per CDR3 protein, no DNA. The sample spans around 380,000 distinct CDR3 sequences; the ten largest clones claim over 8.5%. The CDR3 spans 13 residues. The germline V gene has CDR1 SGHNT and CDR2 YYREEE (reference sequence). This clonotype was sampled from a woman aged 45-65 years in good health. This chain connects TRBV5-4 to TRBJ1-1; checking the TCRdb D call of TRBD1 is not possible without DNA. Sequencing was carried out using blood T cells: a sorted CD56 or NKG2C T cell subset, CD4+ or CD8+ T cells, or bulk PBMC T cells (not recorded which). The CDR3 sequence: CASSLGQGIEAFF. The variable domain in full, completed from reference TRBV5-4 and TRBJ1-1, reads ETGVTQSPTHLIKTRGQQVTLRCSSQSGHNTVSWYQQALGQGPQFIFQYYREEENGRGNFPPRFSGLQFPNYSSELNVNALELDDSALYLCASSLGQGIEAFFGQGTRLTVV.